This T cell receptor beta chain appears in the sequencing data of a study of shared clonotypes between healthy human individuals. Study at large: CD4 naive and CD4 memory each took three plates per donor, while CD8 naive took two and CD8 memory one. Broader study findings: Generally, estimated richness proved larger in naive subsets than it did in memory subsets.

The junction had 3 bases not matched to a gene; V was cut back by 6 bases and J by 5 bases. The CDR3 spans 13 residues. Germline CDR1 and CDR2: MGHDK and SYGVNS. Terminally differentiated effector memory CD45RA+ cells were excluded from the naive CD8 cells, which were CD45RO-negative and positively selected for CCR7. Only Caucasian adults living in Nashville, Tennessee served as donors. As to this clone: Its antigen is currently unknown.

Genomic DNA from each subset was divided evenly over several immunoSEQ plates. Using immunoSEQ multiplex PCR, the repertoire was profiled, and TCRdb retains in-frame clones only, with some absent. Here the sample spans 2 million to 2.5 million clones, approximately 94% being singletons. V gene TRBV25-1 combines with J gene TRBJ2-2; 7 bases fit TRBD2. The specimen sequenced was naive CD8+ T cells from PBMCs. The sequence was collected from a young man in good health. Some clones in this sample may be carry-over from other donors' samples. CDR3 in amino acids: CASRPAGTGELFF. The CDR3 bases are TGTGCCAGCAGGCCAGCGGGGACCGGGGAGCTGTTTTTT. Filled out from reference TRBV25-1 and TRBJ2-2, the complete variable domain reads EADIYQTPRYLVIGTGKKITLECSQTMGHDKMYWYQQDPGMELHLIHYSYGVNSTEKGDLSSESTVSRIRTEHFPLTLESARPSHTSQYLCASRPAGTGELFFGEGSRLTVL.